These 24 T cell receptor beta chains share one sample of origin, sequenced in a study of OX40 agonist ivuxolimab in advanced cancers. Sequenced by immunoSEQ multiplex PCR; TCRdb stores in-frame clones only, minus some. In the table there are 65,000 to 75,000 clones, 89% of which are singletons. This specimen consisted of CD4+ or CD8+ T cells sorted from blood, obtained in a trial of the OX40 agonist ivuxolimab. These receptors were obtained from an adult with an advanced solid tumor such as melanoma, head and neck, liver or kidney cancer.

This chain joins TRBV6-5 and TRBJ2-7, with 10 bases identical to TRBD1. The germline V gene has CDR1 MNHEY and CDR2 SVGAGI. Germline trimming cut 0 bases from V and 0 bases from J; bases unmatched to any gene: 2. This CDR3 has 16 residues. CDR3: CASSYSRQGASYEQYF. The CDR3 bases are TGTGCCAGCAGTTACTCGAGACAGGGGGCCTCCTACGAGCAGTACTTC.

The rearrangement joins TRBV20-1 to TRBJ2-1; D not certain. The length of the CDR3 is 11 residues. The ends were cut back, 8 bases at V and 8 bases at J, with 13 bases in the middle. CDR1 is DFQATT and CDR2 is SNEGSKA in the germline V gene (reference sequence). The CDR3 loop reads CSLTSDYEQFF. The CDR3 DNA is TGCAGTCTCACCTCCGATTATGAGCAGTTCTTC.

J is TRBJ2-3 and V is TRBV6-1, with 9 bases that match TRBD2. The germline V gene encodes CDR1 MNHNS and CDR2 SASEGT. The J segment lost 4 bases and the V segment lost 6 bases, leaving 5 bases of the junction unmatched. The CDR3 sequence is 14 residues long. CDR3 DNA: TGTGCCAGCAGAGGCGGGAGGGCCGCAGATACGCAGTATTTT. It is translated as CASRGGRAADTQYF.

CDR3 residues: CASSLLDYPYEQYF. The CDR3 nucleotides read TGTGCCAGCAGCCTGCTGGACTATCCCTACGAGCAGTACTTC. The V call is TRBV11-1, the J call TRBJ2-7; a weak D match, TRBD2 (6 bases). CDR1 is SGHAT and CDR2 is FQDESV in the germline V gene (reference sequence). The V and J ends lost 5 bases and 2 bases respectively, with 13 bases between them. This CDR3 is 14 amino acids long.

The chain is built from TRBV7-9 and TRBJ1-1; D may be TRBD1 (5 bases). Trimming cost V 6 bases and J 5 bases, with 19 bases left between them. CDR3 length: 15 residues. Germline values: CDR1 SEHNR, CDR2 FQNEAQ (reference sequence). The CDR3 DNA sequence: TGTGCCAGCAGTCTTCAGGGAGGGGAAGGAACTGAAGCTTTCTTT. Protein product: CASSLQGGEGTEAFF.

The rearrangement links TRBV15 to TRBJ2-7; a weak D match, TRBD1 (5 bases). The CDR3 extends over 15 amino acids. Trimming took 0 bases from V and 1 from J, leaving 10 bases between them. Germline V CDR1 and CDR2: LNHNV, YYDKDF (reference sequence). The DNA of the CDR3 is TGTGCCACCAGCAGAGATGGTAAGGGGTCCTACGAGCAGTACTTC. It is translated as CATSRDGKGSYEQYF.

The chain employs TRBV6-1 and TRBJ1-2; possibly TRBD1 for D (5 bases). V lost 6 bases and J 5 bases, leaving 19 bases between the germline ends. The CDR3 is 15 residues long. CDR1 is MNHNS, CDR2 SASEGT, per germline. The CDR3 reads CASRASEGHVYGYTF. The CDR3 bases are TGTGCCAGCAGGGCATCGGAGGGGCACGTGTATGGCTACACCTTC.

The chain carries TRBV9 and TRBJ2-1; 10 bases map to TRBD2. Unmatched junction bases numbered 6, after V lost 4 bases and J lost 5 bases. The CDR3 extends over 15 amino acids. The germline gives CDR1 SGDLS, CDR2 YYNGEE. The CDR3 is CASSFWTSGHNEQFF. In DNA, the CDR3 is TGTGCCAGCAGCTTTTGGACTAGCGGCCACAATGAGCAGTTCTTC.

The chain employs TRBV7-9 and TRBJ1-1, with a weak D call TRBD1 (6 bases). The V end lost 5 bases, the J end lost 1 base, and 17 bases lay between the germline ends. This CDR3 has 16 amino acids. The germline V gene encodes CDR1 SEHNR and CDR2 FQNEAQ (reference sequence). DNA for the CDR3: TGTGCCAGCAGCCCCGGGGGGCTTACTGGGAACACTGAAGCTTTCTTT. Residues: CASSPGGLTGNTEAFF. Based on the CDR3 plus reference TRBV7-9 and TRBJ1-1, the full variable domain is DTGVSQNPRHKITKRGQNVTFRCDPISEHNRLYWYRQTLGQGPEFLTYFQNEAQLEKSRLLSDRFSAERPKGSFSTLEIQRTEQGDSAMYLCASSPGGLTGNTEAFFGQGTRLTVV.

CDR3 bases: TGTGCCAGCAGCTCCTCACTAGCGGGAGGCACAGATACGCAGTATTTT. Protein: CASSSSLAGGTDTQYF. The gene calls are TRBV7-2 and TRBJ2-3, with 11 bases identical to TRBD2. Unmatched junction bases numbered 4, after V lost 4 bases and J lost 1 base. Germline CDR1 reads SGHTA; CDR2 reads FQGNSA. This CDR3 comprises 16 residues.

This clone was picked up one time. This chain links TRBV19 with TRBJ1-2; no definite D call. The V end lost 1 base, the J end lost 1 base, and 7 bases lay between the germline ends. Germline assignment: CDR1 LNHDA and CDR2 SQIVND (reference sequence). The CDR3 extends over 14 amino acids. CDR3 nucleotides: TGTGCCAGTAGTATAGCGCAGAGTAACTATGGCTACACCTTC. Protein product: CASSIAQSNYGYTF.

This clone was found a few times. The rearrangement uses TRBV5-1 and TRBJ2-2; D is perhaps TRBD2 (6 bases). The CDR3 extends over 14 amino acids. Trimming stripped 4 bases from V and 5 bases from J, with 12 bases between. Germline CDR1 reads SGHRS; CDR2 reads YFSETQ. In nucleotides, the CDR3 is TGCGCCAGCAGCCAACTGGAGGGAACCGGGGAGCTGTTTTTT. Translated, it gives CASSQLEGTGELFF. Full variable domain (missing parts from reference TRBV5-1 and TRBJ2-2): KAGVTQTPRYLIKTRGQQVTLSCSPISGHRSVSWYQQTPGQGLQFLFEYFSETQRNKGNFPGRFSGRQFSNSRSEMNVSTLELGDSALYLCASSQLEGTGELFFGEGSRLTVL.

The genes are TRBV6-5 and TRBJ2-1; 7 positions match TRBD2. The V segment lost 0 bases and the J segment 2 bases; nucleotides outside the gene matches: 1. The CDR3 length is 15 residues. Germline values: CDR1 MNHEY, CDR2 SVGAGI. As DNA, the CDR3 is TGTGCCAGCAGTTACTCACGGGAGGCCTACAATGAGCAGTTCTTC. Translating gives CASSYSREAYNEQFF.

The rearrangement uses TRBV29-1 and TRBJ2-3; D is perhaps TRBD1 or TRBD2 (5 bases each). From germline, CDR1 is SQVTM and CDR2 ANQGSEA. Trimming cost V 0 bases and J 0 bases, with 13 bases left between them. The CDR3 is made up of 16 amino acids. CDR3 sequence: CSVEDRMWGSTDTQYF. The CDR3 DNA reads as TGCAGCGTTGAAGATCGAATGTGGGGGAGCACAGATACGCAGTATTTT.

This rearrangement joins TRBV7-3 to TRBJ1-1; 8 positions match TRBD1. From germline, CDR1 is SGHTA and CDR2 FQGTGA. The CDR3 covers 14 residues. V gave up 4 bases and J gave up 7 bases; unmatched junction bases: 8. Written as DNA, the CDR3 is TGTGCCAGCAGCTCCCAGGGGGCGAATCATGAAGCTTTCTTT. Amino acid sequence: CASSSQGANHEAFF.

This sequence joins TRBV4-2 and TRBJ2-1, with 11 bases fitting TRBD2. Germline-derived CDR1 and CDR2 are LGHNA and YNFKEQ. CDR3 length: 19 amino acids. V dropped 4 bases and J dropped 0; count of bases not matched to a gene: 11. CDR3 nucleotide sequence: TGTGCCAGCAGCCCACCCCTAGGCACTAGCGGGAGCTCCTACAATGAGCAGTTCTTC. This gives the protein CASSPPLGTSGSSYNEQFF.

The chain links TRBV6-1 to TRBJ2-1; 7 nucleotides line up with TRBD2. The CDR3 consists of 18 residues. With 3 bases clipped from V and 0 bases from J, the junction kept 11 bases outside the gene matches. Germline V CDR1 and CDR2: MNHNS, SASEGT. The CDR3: CASSEWGGAGSSYNEQFF. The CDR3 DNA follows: TGTGCCAGCAGTGAGTGGGGGGGAGCGGGAAGCTCCTACAATGAGCAGTTCTTC.

CDR3 loop: CASTRLEGNEQFF. The CDR3 nucleotides are TGTGCCAGCACCCGACTAGAGGGGAATGAGCAGTTCTTC. This chain uses TRBV6-5 with TRBJ2-1; a possible D gene is TRBD2 (6 bases). The CDR3 contains 13 residues. V dropped 7 bases and J dropped 7 bases, with 14 bases sitting between them. CDR1 is MNHEY, CDR2 SVGAGI, per germline.

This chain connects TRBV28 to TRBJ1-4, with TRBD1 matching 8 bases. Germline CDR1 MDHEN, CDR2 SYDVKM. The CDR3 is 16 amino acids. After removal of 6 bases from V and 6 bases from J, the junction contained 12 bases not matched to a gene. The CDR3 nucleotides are TGTGCCAGCAGCAGGACAGGGCTACCACCCTATGAAAAACTGTTTTTT. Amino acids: CASSRTGLPPYEKLFF.

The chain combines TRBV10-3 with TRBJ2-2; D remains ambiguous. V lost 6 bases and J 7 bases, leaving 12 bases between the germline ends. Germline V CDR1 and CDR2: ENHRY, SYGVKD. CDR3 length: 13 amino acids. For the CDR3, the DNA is TGTGCCATCAGGGCGCAGGACGGCGGGGAGCTGTTTTTT. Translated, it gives CAIRAQDGGELFF.

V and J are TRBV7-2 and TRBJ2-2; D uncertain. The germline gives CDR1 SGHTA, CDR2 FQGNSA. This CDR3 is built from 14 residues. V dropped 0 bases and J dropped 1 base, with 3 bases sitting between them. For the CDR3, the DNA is TGTGCCAGCAGCTTAGCGGTGAACACCGGGGAGCTGTTTTTT. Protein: CASSLAVNTGELFF.

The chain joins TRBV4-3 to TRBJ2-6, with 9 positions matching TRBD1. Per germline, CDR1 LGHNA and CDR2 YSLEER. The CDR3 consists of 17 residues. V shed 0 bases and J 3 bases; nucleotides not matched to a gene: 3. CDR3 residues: CASSQDGTGSGANVLTF. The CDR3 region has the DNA TGCGCCAGCAGCCAAGATGGGACAGGGAGTGGGGCCAACGTCCTGACTTTC.

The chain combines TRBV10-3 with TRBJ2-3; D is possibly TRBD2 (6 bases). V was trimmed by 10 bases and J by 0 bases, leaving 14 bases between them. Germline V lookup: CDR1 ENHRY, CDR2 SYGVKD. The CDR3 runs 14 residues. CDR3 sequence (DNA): TGTGCCACCGCCGGAAGCGGGAGCACAGATACGCAGTATTTT. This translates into CATAGSGSTDTQYF.

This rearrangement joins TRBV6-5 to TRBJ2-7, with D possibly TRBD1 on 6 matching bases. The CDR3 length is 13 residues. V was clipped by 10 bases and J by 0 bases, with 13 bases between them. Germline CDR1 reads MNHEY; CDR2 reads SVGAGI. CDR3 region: CAIRTVRSYEQYF. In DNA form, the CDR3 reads TGTGCCATCCGGACAGTACGCTCCTACGAGCAGTACTTC.